Below, one TCR beta chain is given with its context. Antigen: not known. This record comes from a study of cytomegalovirus exposure and HLA in healthy donors. Findings of the study overall: Most observed TCR sequences were rare, whereas some public TCRs were detected in many donors. First-cohort TCR clusters were later found to tend to co-occur in the 120 or so validation repertoires. It was reportedly the case that the classifier diagnosed cytomegalovirus status with high specificity and sensitivity.

The assay was immunoSEQ multiplex PCR, and TCRdb's table has in-frame clones only and misses some. The sample has around 160,000 clones; more than 70% are singletons. Source material: PBMCs. This clonotype was sampled from a man between 18 and 35 years old in good health and CMV-seronegative.

This CDR3 is CASSRGDRDQETQYF. In nucleotides, the CDR3 is TGCGCCAGCAGCCGAGGGGACAGAGACCAAGAGACCCAGTACTTC. V usage is TRBV4-1 and J usage is TRBJ2-5; 7 bases line up with TRBD1. After removal of 4 bases from V and 0 bases from J, the junction contained 5 bases not matched to a gene. Germline V gives CDR1 MGHRA, CDR2 YSYEKL. The CDR3 covers 15 residues.